The entry that follows covers one TCR beta chain sequence. Original processing notes: Amplification with reference gene primers provided the estimates of nucleated cell counts. TCRdb keeps only in-frame clones here, not all; method: immunoSEQ multiplex PCR. D and trimming come from the DNA, and the V and J calls and clone size come from that table. The sample holds tens of thousands of clones; around 83% are singletons and the top ten take less than 2%. Germline CDR1 MNHEY, CDR2 SVGAGI. CDR3 length equals 16 residues. V lost 2 bases and J lost 0, with 12 bases in between. This entry belongs to a study of blood T cell repertoires in COVID-19. For the study at large: Researchers got acute and convalescent COVID-19 samples from the United States, Italy and Spain. PBMCs, B-cell-depleted T cells, or T cells provided the cDNA or gDNA that made up the material.

V usage is TRBV6-5 and J usage is TRBJ2-3; tentatively, D is TRBD2 (5 bases). This receptor was taken from a woman aged 60 to 75 with acute or convalescent COVID-19. The sample was peripheral blood. In DNA, the CDR3 is TGTGCCAGCAGTTACGGTGGGAGTTCTAGCACAGATACGCAGTATTTT. Protein product: CASSYGGSSSTDTQYF.